Below, one T cell receptor beta chain is given with its context. Antigen: not known. This sample is part of a study of post-analysis software for immune sequencing data. Study findings and constraints: Same-batch samples co-clustered strongly by F measure. Among 5 or 6 TRBV segments more frequent in patients than controls were TRBV5-6, TRBV5-1 and TRBV20-1.

Trimming stripped 3 bases from V and 2 bases from J, with 7 bases between. Per the germline V gene, CDR1 is SGHVS and CDR2 is FNYEAQ. This CDR3 spans 13 amino acids. cDNA libraries of TCR beta carried unique molecular identifiers. There were about 0.85 to 10 million T cells, and roughly 0.5 million cDNA molecules came from them. MiXCR, applied by TCRdb to the PCR reads, yields one record per CDR3 protein. In the table there are about 500,000 distinct CDR3 sequences, around 40% of which are singletons. Sequencing input: blood. The V call is TRBV7-6, the J call TRBJ1-1; D unclear. This receptor was taken from a girl aged 10-17 years with multiple sclerosis. The CDR3 region is CASSFSHNTEAFF. The DNA for the CDR3 is TGTGCCAGCAGCTTCTCACATAACACTGAAGCTTTCTTT.